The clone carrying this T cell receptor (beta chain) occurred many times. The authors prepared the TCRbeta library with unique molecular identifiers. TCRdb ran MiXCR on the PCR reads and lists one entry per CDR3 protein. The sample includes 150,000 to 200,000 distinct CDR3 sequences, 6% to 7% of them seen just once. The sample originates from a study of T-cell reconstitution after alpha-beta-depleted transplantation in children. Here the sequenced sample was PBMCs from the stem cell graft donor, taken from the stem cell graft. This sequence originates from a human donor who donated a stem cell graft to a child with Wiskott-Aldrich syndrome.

This CDR3 reads CSAPERENSPLHF. CDR3 sequence (DNA): TGCAGTGCTCCAGAGAGGGAGAATTCACCCCTCCACTTT. V and J are TRBV20-1 and TRBJ1-6; D gene ambiguous. Germline CDR1 DFQATT, CDR2 SNEGSKA (reference sequence). This CDR3 spans 13 amino acids. V lost 5 bases to trimming and J lost 7 bases, with 12 bases between them.